This T cell receptor beta chain was retrieved from a study of blood T cell repertoires in COVID-19. For the study at large: Researchers got acute and convalescent COVID-19 samples from the United States, Italy and Spain.

This CDR3 is built from 15 residues. V dropped 3 bases and J dropped 9 bases, with 18 bases sitting between them. Germline values: CDR1 SGHVS, CDR2 FQNEAQ. In the authors' workflow: Nucleated cell number was recorded as an estimate derived from reference gene primer amplification. Clones were read by immunoSEQ multiplex PCR, and TCRdb kept only the in-frame ones, dropping some. V and J calls and clone size are those listed in that table; D and trimming were worked out from the DNA. Of about 150,000 clones in the sample, roughly nine tenths were seen once. The receptor was isolated from a middle-aged woman with acute or convalescent COVID-19. The J gene is TRBJ2-1, the V gene TRBV7-8, with D maybe TRBD2 (6 bases). Material: peripheral blood. In DNA, the CDR3 is TGTGCCAGCAGCTTCGCGTCTAGCGCGTCTCTTGAGCAGTTCTTC. It yields the protein CASSFASSASLEQFF. The variable domain in full, completed from reference TRBV7-8 and TRBJ2-1, reads GAGVSQSPRYKVAKRGQDVALRCDPISGHVSLFWYQQALGQGPEFLTYFQNEAQLDKSGLPSDRFFAERPEGSVSTLKIQRTQQEDSAVYLCASSFASSASLEQFFGPGTRLTVL.